These T cell receptor beta chains were read from a single sample in a study of stem cell transplantation in POMP-related autoinflammatory disease. Generated by immunoSEQ multiplex PCR, the TCRdb table keeps only in-frame clones and is missing some. The sample includes more than 25,000 clones, approximately 86% of them seen just once. Source: CD4+ T cells from PBMCs, taken before stem cell transplantation. Source of these receptors: a human donor with POMP-related autoinflammation and immune dysregulation (PRAID). Each CDR3 is given without its conserved first and last residue.

V: TRBV4-1; J: TRBJ1-4; CDR3: ASSQAGYTNEKLF
V: TRBV9; J: TRBJ2-3; CDR3: ASSVGRAGGTDTQY
V: TRBV7-2; J: TRBJ2-5; CDR3: ASSLAGRETQY
V: TRBV5-1; J: TRBJ1-1; CDR3: ASMESTGQGNTEAF
V: TRBV7-9; J: TRBJ1-3; CDR3: ASSPLRVYSGNTIY
V: TRBV7-9; J: TRBJ1-4; CDR3: ASSLNRLGGVHEKLF
V: TRBV21-1; J: TRBJ1-1; CDR3: ASSNSGQNNTEAF
V: TRBV7-9; J: TRBJ1-3; CDR3: ASSLGGLSGNTIY
V: TRBV7-9; J: TRBJ2-5; CDR3: ASSDRVTQETQY
V: TRBV5-4; J: TRBJ2-7; CDR3: ASSSGLAVLGEQY
V: TRBV2; J: TRBJ2-6; CDR3: ASSEWDSGANVLT
V: TRBV10-1; J: TRBJ2-7; CDR3: ASTPTGTRVFEQY
V: TRBV25-1; J: TRBJ2-5; CDR3: ASSPAGSGAQY